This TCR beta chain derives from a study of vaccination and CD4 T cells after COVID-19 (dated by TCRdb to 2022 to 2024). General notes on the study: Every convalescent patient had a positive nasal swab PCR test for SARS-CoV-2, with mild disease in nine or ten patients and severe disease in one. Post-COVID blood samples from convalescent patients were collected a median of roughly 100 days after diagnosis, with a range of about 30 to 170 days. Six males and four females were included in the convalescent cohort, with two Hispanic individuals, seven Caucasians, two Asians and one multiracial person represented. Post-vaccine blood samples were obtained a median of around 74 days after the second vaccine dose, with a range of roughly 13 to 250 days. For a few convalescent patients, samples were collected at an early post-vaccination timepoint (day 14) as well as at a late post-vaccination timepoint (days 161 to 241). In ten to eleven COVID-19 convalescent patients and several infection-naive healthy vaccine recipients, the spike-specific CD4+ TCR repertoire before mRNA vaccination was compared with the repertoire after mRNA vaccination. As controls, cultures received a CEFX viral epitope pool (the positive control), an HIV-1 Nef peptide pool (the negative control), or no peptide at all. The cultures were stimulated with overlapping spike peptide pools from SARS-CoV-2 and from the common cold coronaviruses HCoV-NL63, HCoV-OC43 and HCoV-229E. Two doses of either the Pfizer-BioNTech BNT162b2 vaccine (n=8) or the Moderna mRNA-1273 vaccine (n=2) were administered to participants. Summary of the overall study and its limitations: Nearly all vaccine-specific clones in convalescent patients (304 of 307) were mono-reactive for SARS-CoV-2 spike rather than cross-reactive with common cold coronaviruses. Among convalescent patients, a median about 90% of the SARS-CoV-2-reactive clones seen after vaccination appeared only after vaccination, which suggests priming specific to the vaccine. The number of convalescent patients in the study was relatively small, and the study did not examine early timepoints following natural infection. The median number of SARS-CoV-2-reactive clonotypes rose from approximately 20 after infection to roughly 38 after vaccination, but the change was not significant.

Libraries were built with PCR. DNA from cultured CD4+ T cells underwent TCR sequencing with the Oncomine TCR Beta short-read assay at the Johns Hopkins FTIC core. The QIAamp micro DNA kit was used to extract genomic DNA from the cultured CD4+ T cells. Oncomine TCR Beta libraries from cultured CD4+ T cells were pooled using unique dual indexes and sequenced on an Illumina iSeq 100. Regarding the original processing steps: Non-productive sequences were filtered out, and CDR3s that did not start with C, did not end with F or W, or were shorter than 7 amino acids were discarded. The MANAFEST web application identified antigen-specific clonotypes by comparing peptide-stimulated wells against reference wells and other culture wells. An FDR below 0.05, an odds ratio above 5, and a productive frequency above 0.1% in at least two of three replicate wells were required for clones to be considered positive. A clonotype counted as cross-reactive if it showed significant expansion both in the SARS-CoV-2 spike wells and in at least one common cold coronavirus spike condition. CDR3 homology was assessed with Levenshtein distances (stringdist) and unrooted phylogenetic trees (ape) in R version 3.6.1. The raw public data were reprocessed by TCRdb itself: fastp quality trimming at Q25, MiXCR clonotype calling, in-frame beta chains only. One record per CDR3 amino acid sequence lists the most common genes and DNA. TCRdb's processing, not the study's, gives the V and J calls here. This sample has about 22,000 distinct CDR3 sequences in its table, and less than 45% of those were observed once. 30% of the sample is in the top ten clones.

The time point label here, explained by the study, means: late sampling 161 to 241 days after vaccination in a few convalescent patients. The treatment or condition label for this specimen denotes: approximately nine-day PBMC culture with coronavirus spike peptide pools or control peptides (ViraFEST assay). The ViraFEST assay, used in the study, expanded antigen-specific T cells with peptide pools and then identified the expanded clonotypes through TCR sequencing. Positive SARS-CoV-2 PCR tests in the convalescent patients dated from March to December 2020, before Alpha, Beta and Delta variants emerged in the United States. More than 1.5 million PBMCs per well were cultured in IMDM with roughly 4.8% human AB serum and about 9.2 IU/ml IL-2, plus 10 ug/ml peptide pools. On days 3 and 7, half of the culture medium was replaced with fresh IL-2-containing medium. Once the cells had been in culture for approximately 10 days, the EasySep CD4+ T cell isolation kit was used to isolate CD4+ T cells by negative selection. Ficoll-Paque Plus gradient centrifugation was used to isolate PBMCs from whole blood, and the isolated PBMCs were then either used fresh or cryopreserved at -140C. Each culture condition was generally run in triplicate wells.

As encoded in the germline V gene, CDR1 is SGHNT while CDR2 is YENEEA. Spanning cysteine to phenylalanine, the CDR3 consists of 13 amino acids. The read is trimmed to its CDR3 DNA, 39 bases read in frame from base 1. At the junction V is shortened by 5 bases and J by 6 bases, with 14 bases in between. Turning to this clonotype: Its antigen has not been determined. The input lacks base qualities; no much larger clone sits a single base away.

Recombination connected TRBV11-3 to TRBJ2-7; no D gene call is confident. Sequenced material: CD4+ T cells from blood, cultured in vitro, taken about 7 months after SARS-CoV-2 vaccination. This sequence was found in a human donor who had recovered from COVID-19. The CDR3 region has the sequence CASSQERTGEQYF. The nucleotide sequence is TGTGCCAGCAGCCAAGAAAGGACGGGCGAGCAGTACTTC.